These T cell receptor beta chains were read from a single sample in a study of blood T cell repertoires in COVID-19. Only in-frame clones appear in the TCRdb table, and some are missing; sequencing was by immunoSEQ multiplex PCR. The top ten clones hold roughly 0.8% of a sample with some 270,000 clones, around 89% of them seen once. The sample taken for sequencing was peripheral blood. These receptors all stem from a man aged 25-45 years with acute or convalescent COVID-19. CDR3s include the opening cysteine and the closing phenylalanine or tryptophan. A D gene is named only where the DNA matches it firmly. Size tells how often a clone was seen (once, few, many) or the class of an expanded clone, and some rows leave it out.

d_gene: .; abundance: .; v_gene: TRBV12-3/TRBV12-4; j_gene: TRBJ1-1; CDR3nt: TGTGCCAGCAGTGGATGGGGGAGGGCTTTCTTT; CDR3aa: CASSGWGRAFF
d_gene: .; abundance: .; v_gene: TRBV18; j_gene: TRBJ1-1; CDR3nt: TGTGCCAGCTCACCACTGGAGGGTACGGGCAACACTGAAGCTTTCTTT; CDR3aa: CASSPLEGTGNTEAFF
d_gene: TRBD1; abundance: .; v_gene: TRBV28; j_gene: TRBJ1-1; CDR3nt: TGTGCCAGCAACGTACAGGGGGCGGGAAACACTGAAGCTTTCTTT; CDR3aa: CASNVQGAGNTEAFF
d_gene: .; abundance: .; v_gene: TRBV6-5; j_gene: TRBJ1-5; CDR3nt: TGTGCCAGCAGCCAACGGGAGAGCAATCAGCCCCAGCATTTT; CDR3aa: CASSQRESNQPQHF
d_gene: .; abundance: .; v_gene: TRBV18; j_gene: TRBJ1-1; CDR3nt: TGTGCCAGCCCAGGCACTTCGAACACTGAAGCTTTCTTT; CDR3aa: CASPGTSNTEAFF
d_gene: TRBD2; abundance: .; v_gene: TRBV5-4; j_gene: TRBJ2-4; CDR3nt: TGTGCCAGCAGCCAGGCGGGGGGAACGGCCAAAAACATTCAGTACTTC; CDR3aa: CASSQAGGTAKNIQYF
d_gene: .; abundance: .; v_gene: TRBV6-5; j_gene: TRBJ2-2; CDR3nt: TGTGCCAGCAGTACGACAGGGAACACCGGGGAGCTGTTTTTT; CDR3aa: CASSTTGNTGELFF
d_gene: .; abundance: .; v_gene: TRBV28; j_gene: TRBJ1-5; CDR3nt: TGTGCCAGCAGTTTATTGGGCAGCAATCAGCCCCAGCATTTT; CDR3aa: CASSLLGSNQPQHF
d_gene: .; abundance: .; v_gene: TRBV24-1; j_gene: TRBJ1-2; CDR3nt: TGTGCCACCAGTGATAGGACTGGGGGCTACACCTTC; CDR3aa: CATSDRTGGYTF
d_gene: .; abundance: .; v_gene: TRBV12-5; j_gene: TRBJ2-1; CDR3nt: TGTGCTAGTGGCTCCTCCGGGACTCTACTCTACAATGAGCAGTTCTTC; CDR3aa: CASGSSGTLLYNEQFF
d_gene: .; abundance: .; v_gene: TRBV7-8; j_gene: TRBJ2-7; CDR3nt: TGTGCCAGCAGCTTAGAATCGTATTCCTACGAGCAGTACTTC; CDR3aa: CASSLESYSYEQYF
d_gene: TRBD1; abundance: .; v_gene: TRBV28; j_gene: TRBJ1-2; CDR3nt: TGTGCCAGCATTACTTCGGGACAGGGGGAATATGGCTACACCTTC; CDR3aa: CASITSGQGEYGYTF
d_gene: TRBD2; abundance: .; v_gene: TRBV20-1; j_gene: TRBJ2-1; CDR3nt: TGCAGTGCTAGTGCACCGGGACTAGCGGCAACCCAAACCAACAATGAGCAGTTCTTC; CDR3aa: CSASAPGLAATQTNNEQFF
d_gene: TRBD1; abundance: once; v_gene: TRBV19; j_gene: TRBJ1-2; CDR3nt: TGTGCCAGTAGTACTTACCGGGACAGGGTCCATGGCTACACCTTC; CDR3aa: CASSTYRDRVHGYTF
d_gene: TRBD2; abundance: .; v_gene: TRBV7-9; j_gene: TRBJ2-7; CDR3nt: TGTGCCAGCAGCATGAGCGGGAGTACCTACGAGCAGTACTTC; CDR3aa: CASSMSGSTYEQYF
d_gene: .; abundance: .; v_gene: TRBV29-1; j_gene: TRBJ1-2; CDR3nt: TGCAGCGCTTCAGGGGAGAAGGATAGCTACACCTTC; CDR3aa: CSASGEKDSYTF
d_gene: TRBD1; abundance: .; v_gene: TRBV6-5; j_gene: TRBJ2-7; CDR3nt: TGTGCCAGCCGTTGGGACAGGACTTACGAGCAGTACTTC; CDR3aa: CASRWDRTYEQYF
d_gene: .; abundance: .; v_gene: TRBV7-9; j_gene: TRBJ1-2; CDR3nt: TGTGCCAGCAGCCTTCAGACTTACTATGGCTACACCTTC; CDR3aa: CASSLQTYYGYTF
d_gene: TRBD1; abundance: .; v_gene: TRBV9; j_gene: TRBJ2-2; CDR3nt: TGTGCCAGCAGCGTCCGACAGGGGAACACCGGGGAGCTGTTTTTT; CDR3aa: CASSVRQGNTGELFF
d_gene: TRBD2; abundance: .; v_gene: TRBV6-4; j_gene: TRBJ2-7; CDR3nt: TGTGCCAGCAGTGACTTCTTAAAATTAGCGGGGGGGCCGAGGGAGCAGTACTTC; CDR3aa: CASSDFLKLAGGPREQYF
d_gene: .; abundance: .; v_gene: TRBV2; j_gene: TRBJ1-6; CDR3nt: TGTGCCAGCAGTGGGAGGGGAATGCCCCTCCACTTT; CDR3aa: CASSGRGMPLHF
d_gene: .; abundance: .; v_gene: TRBV7-2; j_gene: TRBJ1-1; CDR3nt: TGTGCCAGCAGCTTAGTATCCTCCGTTATGAACACTGAAGCTTTCTTT; CDR3aa: CASSLVSSVMNTEAFF
d_gene: TRBD1; abundance: .; v_gene: TRBV5-4; j_gene: TRBJ2-5; CDR3nt: TGTGCCAGCAGCCTTCCACAGGGGGGCCAAGAGACCCAGTACTTC; CDR3aa: CASSLPQGGQETQYF
d_gene: .; abundance: .; v_gene: TRBV2; j_gene: TRBJ2-1; CDR3nt: TGTGCCAGCAGGAAGGAAACCCAGGGGTACAATGAGCAGTTCTTC; CDR3aa: CASRKETQGYNEQFF
d_gene: .; abundance: .; v_gene: TRBV11-2; j_gene: TRBJ2-7; CDR3nt: TGTGCCAGCAGCTTAAGTACAGGTCCCGCGCAGTACTTC; CDR3aa: CASSLSTGPAQYF
d_gene: TRBD1; abundance: .; v_gene: TRBV6-5; j_gene: TRBJ2-1; CDR3nt: TGTGCCAGCACCGGACAGGGGCGTAACAATGAGCAGTTCTTC; CDR3aa: CASTGQGRNNEQFF
d_gene: .; abundance: .; v_gene: TRBV18; j_gene: TRBJ1-1; CDR3nt: TGTGCCAGCTCGTCGGACATGAACACTGAAGCTTTCTTT; CDR3aa: CASSSDMNTEAFF
d_gene: .; abundance: .; v_gene: TRBV5-1; j_gene: TRBJ2-1; CDR3nt: TGCGCCAGCAGCTCCCTGGCGGAGTTGAACAATGAGCAGTTCTTC; CDR3aa: CASSSLAELNNEQFF
d_gene: TRBD1; abundance: .; v_gene: TRBV7-8; j_gene: TRBJ2-7; CDR3nt: TGTGCCAGCAGCTTGGACAGGGGGAAATACGAGCAGTACTTC; CDR3aa: CASSLDRGKYEQYF
d_gene: .; abundance: .; v_gene: TRBV28; j_gene: TRBJ2-1; CDR3nt: TGTGCCAGCACGGTGGCCCTAGGAGGTGAGCAGTTCTTC; CDR3aa: CASTVALGGEQFF
d_gene: .; abundance: .; v_gene: TRBV24-1; j_gene: TRBJ2-5; CDR3nt: TGTGCCACCAGTGATCGGGACTCTTTGCGGGAGACCCAGTACTTC; CDR3aa: CATSDRDSLRETQYF
d_gene: TRBD1; abundance: .; v_gene: TRBV5-1; j_gene: TRBJ1-1; CDR3nt: TGCGCCAGCTTACCGGGACAGAACATGAACACTGAAGCTTTCTTT; CDR3aa: CASLPGQNMNTEAFF
d_gene: TRBD2; abundance: once; v_gene: TRBV6-1; j_gene: TRBJ2-1; CDR3nt: TGTGCCAGCAGTGTGCCTAGCGGGGGGCCTCCGGGAAGGTCCTACAATGAGCAGTTCTTC; CDR3aa: CASSVPSGGPPGRSYNEQFF
d_gene: .; abundance: .; v_gene: TRBV19; j_gene: TRBJ1-2; CDR3nt: TGTGCCAGTAGTTCTCCGGGCCTCAGACAGAACTATAGCTACACCTTC; CDR3aa: CASSSPGLRQNYSYTF
d_gene: .; abundance: .; v_gene: TRBV5-6; j_gene: TRBJ1-1; CDR3nt: TGTGCCAGCAGCTTATCACTCAGGGTCCGAAACACTGAAGCTTTCTTT; CDR3aa: CASSLSLRVRNTEAFF
d_gene: TRBD1; abundance: .; v_gene: TRBV5-4; j_gene: TRBJ1-2; CDR3nt: TGTGCCAGCAGCCTACTGGGACAGGGGAGGGCTAAGGCCTTC; CDR3aa: CASSLLGQGRAKAF
d_gene: TRBD1; abundance: .; v_gene: TRBV29-1; j_gene: TRBJ2-7; CDR3nt: TGCAGCGTTACCCGACAGGGGGCGGAGGAGCAGTACTTC; CDR3aa: CSVTRQGAEEQYF
d_gene: TRBD2; abundance: .; v_gene: TRBV28; j_gene: TRBJ2-3; CDR3nt: TGTGCCAGCAGTTCGGCACTAGCGGGCGCCTCGGAATCAGATACGCAGTATTTT; CDR3aa: CASSSALAGASESDTQYF
d_gene: .; abundance: .; v_gene: TRBV25-1; j_gene: TRBJ2-3; CDR3nt: TGTGCCAGCAGTTTGGCGGGGTACACAGATACGCAGTATTTT; CDR3aa: CASSLAGYTDTQYF
d_gene: .; abundance: .; v_gene: TRBV4-2; j_gene: TRBJ2-2; CDR3nt: TGTGCCAGCAGCCAATGGGACTTCACTGCCGGGCACGGCGTCGGGGAGCTGTTTTTT; CDR3aa: CASSQWDFTAGHGVGELFF
d_gene: .; abundance: many; v_gene: TRBV6-5; j_gene: TRBJ1-2; CDR3nt: TGTGCCAGCACTCTCGGCCGGAGCTATGGCTACACCTTC; CDR3aa: CASTLGRSYGYTF
d_gene: .; abundance: .; v_gene: TRBV18; j_gene: TRBJ2-3; CDR3nt: TGTGCCAGCTCTCCCCAGGCAGATACGCAGTATTTT; CDR3aa: CASSPQADTQYF
d_gene: TRBD1; abundance: .; v_gene: TRBV3-1/TRBV3-2; j_gene: TRBJ1-1; CDR3nt: TGTGCCAGCAGCCTCGGGACAGGGCGAATGAACACTGAAGCTTTCTTT; CDR3aa: CASSLGTGRMNTEAFF
d_gene: TRBD1; abundance: .; v_gene: TRBV6-5; j_gene: TRBJ2-7; CDR3nt: TGTGCCAGCAGGGACAGGGACCCCTACGAGCAGTACTTC; CDR3aa: CASRDRDPYEQYF
d_gene: TRBD1; abundance: .; v_gene: TRBV6-1; j_gene: TRBJ1-2; CDR3nt: TGTGCCAGCAGTGAAACGTTCCGGGACAGGGCTAGGGGCTACACCTTC; CDR3aa: CASSETFRDRARGYTF
d_gene: .; abundance: .; v_gene: TRBV27; j_gene: TRBJ1-2; CDR3nt: TGTGCCAGCAGTTTAACCCCCCCGGGGAACTATGGCTACACCTTC; CDR3aa: CASSLTPPGNYGYTF
d_gene: .; abundance: .; v_gene: TRBV24-1; j_gene: TRBJ1-1; CDR3nt: TGTGCCACCAGTGATCACACCCTCCAGGGAGGCGCTTTCTTT; CDR3aa: CATSDHTLQGGAFF
d_gene: .; abundance: .; v_gene: TRBV6-4; j_gene: TRBJ1-6; CDR3nt: TGTGCCAGCAGTGAAGGGGGTAATTCACCCCTCCACTTT; CDR3aa: CASSEGGNSPLHF
d_gene: .; abundance: .; v_gene: TRBV11-1; j_gene: TRBJ2-5; CDR3nt: TGTGCCAGCAGCTGGGGGACATCAGAGACCCAGTACTTC; CDR3aa: CASSWGTSETQYF
d_gene: TRBD1; abundance: .; v_gene: TRBV5-1; j_gene: TRBJ1-4; CDR3nt: TGCGCCAGCAGTCTTGGCGGGACAGGGTACGAAAAACTGTTTTTT; CDR3aa: CASSLGGTGYEKLFF
d_gene: .; abundance: .; v_gene: TRBV30; j_gene: TRBJ2-7; CDR3nt: TGTGCCTGGCGGCTTAACAGGGACGAGCAGTACTTC; CDR3aa: CAWRLNRDEQYF
d_gene: .; abundance: .; v_gene: TRBV3-1/TRBV3-2; j_gene: TRBJ2-7; CDR3nt: TGTGCCAGCAGCGTCGGGCAGGGGCTAACCGAGCAGTACTTC; CDR3aa: CASSVGQGLTEQYF
d_gene: .; abundance: .; v_gene: TRBV5-1; j_gene: TRBJ1-6; CDR3nt: TGCGCCAGCAGCCCGGGTAGGACACCCAATTCACCCCTCCACTTT; CDR3aa: CASSPGRTPNSPLHF
d_gene: TRBD1; abundance: .; v_gene: TRBV15; j_gene: TRBJ1-2; CDR3nt: TGTGCCACCAGCAGAGTGGGGACAGGGGGAATTGGTGGCTACACCTTC; CDR3aa: CATSRVGTGGIGGYTF
d_gene: TRBD1; abundance: .; v_gene: TRBV5-1; j_gene: TRBJ1-6; CDR3nt: TGCGCCAGCAGCTCCAGGGGGCCCTTGGAATCACCCCTCCACTTT; CDR3aa: CASSSRGPLESPLHF
d_gene: .; abundance: once; v_gene: TRBV11-2; j_gene: TRBJ2-7; CDR3nt: TGTGCCAGCAGCTTGAGACTAGGGTCCTACGAGCAGTACTTC; CDR3aa: CASSLRLGSYEQYF
d_gene: TRBD1; abundance: .; v_gene: TRBV29-1; j_gene: TRBJ1-3; CDR3nt: TGCAGCGCTCAGACAGGGGCGGCGAACACCATATATTTT; CDR3aa: CSAQTGAANTIYF
d_gene: .; abundance: once; v_gene: TRBV7-8; j_gene: TRBJ1-2; CDR3nt: TGTGCCAGCAGCTACAATCAGCGTAACTATGGCTACACCTTC; CDR3aa: CASSYNQRNYGYTF
d_gene: .; abundance: .; v_gene: TRBV27; j_gene: TRBJ2-1; CDR3nt: TGTGCCAGCACCTTAAGGGGGGGGGCCCTTTCCTACAATGAGCAGTTCTTC; CDR3aa: CASTLRGGALSYNEQFF